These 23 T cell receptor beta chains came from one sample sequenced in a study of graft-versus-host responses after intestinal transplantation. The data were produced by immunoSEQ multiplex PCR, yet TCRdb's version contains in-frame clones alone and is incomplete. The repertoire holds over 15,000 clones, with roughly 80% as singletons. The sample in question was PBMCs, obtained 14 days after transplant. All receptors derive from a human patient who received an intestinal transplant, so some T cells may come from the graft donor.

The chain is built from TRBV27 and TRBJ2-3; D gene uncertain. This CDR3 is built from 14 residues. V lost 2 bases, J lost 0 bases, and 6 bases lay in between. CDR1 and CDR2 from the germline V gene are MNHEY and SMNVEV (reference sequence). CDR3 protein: CASSLQDSTDTQYF. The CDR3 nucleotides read TGTGCCAGCAGTTTACAGGATAGCACAGATACGCAGTATTTT.

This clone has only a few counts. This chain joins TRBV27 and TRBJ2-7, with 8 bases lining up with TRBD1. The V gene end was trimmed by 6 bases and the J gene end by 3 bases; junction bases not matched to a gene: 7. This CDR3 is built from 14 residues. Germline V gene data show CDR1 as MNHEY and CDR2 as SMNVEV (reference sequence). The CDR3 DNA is TGTGCCAGCAGGCCGGGACAGGAGCACTACGAGCAGTACTTC. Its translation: CASRPGQEHYEQYF.

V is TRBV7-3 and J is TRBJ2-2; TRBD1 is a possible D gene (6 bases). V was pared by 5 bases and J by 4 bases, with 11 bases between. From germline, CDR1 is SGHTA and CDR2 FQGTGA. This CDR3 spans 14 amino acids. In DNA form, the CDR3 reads TGTGCCAGCAGCCCCACAGGGCTCACCGGGGAGCTGTTTTTT. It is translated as CASSPTGLTGELFF. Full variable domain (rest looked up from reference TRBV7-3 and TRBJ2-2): GAGVSQTPSNKVTEKGKYVELRCDPISGHTALYWYRQSLGQGPEFLIYFQGTGAADDSGLPNDRFFAVRPEGSVSTLKIQRTERGDSAVYLCASSPTGLTGELFFGEGSRLTVL.

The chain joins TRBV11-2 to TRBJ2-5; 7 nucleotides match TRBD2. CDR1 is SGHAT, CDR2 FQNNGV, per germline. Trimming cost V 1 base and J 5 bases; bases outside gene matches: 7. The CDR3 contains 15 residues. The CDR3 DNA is TGTGCCAGCAGCTTAGGGTGGGGAGGGGCGGAGACCCAGTACTTC. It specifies CASSLGWGGAETQYF.

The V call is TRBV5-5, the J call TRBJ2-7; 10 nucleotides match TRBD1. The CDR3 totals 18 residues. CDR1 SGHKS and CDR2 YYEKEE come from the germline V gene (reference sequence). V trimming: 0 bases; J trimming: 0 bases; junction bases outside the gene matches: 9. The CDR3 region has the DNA TGTGCCAGCAGCTTGGGAACGTGGGACAGGGGATTCTCCTACGAGCAGTACTTC. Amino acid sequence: CASSLGTWDRGFSYEQYF.

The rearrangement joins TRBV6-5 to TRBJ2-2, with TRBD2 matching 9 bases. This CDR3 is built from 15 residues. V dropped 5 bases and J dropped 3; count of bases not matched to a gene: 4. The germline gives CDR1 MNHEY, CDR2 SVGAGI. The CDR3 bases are TGTGCCAGCAGTGTTAGCGGGAGTCACACCGGGGAGCTGTTTTTT. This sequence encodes CASSVSGSHTGELFF.

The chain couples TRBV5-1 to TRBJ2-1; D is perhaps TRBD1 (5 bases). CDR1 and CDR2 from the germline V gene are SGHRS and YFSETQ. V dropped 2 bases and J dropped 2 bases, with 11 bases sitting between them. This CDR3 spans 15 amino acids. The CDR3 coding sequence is TGCGCCAGCAGCTTCGACAGTAACACCTACAATGAGCAGTTCTTC. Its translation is CASSFDSNTYNEQFF.

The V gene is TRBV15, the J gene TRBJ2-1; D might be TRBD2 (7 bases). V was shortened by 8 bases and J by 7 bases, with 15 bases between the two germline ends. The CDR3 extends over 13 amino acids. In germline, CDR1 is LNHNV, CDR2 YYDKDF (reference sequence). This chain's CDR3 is CATLKGGGNEQFF. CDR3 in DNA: TGTGCCACCCTCAAGGGGGGAGGGAATGAGCAGTTCTTC.

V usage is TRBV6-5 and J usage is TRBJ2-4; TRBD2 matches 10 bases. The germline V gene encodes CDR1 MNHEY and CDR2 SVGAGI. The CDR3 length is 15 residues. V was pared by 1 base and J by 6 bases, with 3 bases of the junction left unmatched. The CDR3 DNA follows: TGTGCCAGCAGTTACTTGGCTAGCGGGAGAAACATTCAGTACTTC. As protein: CASSYLASGRNIQYF.

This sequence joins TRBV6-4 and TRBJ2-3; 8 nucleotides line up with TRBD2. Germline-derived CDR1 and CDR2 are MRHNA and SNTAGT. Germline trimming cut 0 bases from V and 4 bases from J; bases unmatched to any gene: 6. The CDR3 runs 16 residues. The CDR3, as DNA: TGTGCCAGCAGTGACTCGTCCGCGGGAGGCGCAGATACGCAGTATTTT. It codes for CASSDSSAGGADTQYF.

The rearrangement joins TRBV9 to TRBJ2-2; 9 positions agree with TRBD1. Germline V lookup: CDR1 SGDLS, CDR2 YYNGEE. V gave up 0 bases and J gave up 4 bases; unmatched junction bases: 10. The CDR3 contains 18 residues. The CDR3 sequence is CASSVEGPGQGATGELFF. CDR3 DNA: TGTGCCAGCAGCGTAGAGGGACCGGGACAGGGTGCCACCGGGGAGCTGTTTTTT.

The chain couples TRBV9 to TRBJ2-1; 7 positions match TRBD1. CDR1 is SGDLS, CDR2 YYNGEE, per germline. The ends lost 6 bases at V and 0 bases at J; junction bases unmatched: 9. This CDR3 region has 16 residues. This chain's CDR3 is CASTAPGGSSYNEQFF. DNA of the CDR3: TGTGCCAGCACCGCACCAGGGGGAAGCTCCTACAATGAGCAGTTCTTC.

CDR3 in DNA: TGTGCCAGCAGAGTGCCGGGACAGGGGAATAGCAATCAGCCCCAGCATTTT. This sequence encodes CASRVPGQGNSNQPQHF. The V and J genes are TRBV7-9 and TRBJ1-5, with TRBD1 identical over 10 bases. The CDR3 contains 17 residues. In germline, CDR1 is SEHNR, CDR2 FQNEAQ (reference sequence). Trimming cost V 6 bases and J 0 bases; bases outside gene matches: 8.

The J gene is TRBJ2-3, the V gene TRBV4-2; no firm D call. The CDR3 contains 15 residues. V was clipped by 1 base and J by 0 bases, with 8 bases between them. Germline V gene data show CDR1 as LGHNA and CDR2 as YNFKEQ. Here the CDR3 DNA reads TGTGCCAGCAGCCAAGCCGCTACTAGCACAGATACGCAGTATTTT. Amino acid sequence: CASSQAATSTDTQYF.

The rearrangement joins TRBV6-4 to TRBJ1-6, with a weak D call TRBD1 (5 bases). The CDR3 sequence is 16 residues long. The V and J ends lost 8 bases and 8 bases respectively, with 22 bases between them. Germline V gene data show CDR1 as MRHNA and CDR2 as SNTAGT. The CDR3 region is CASPLGTPQIHSPLHF. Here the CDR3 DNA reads TGTGCCAGCCCGCTTGGGACGCCACAGATTCATTCACCCCTCCACTTT.

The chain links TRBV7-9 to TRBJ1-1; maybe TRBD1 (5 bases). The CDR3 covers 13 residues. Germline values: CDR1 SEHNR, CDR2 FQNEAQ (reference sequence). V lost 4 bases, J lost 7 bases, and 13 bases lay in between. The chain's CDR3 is CASSSGRDFEAFF. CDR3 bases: TGTGCCAGCAGCTCAGGGAGGGACTTTGAAGCTTTCTTT.

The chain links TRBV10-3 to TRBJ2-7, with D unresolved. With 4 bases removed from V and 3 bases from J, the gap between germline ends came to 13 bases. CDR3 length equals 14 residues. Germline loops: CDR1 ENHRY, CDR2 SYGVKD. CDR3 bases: TGTGCCATCAGTGGGGGTAAGGGTAACTACGAGCAGTACTTC. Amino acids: CAISGGKGNYEQYF.

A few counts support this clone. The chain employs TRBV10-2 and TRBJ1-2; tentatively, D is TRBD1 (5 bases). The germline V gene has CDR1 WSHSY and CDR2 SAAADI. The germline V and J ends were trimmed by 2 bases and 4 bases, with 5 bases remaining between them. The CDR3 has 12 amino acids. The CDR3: CASSEGTYGYTF. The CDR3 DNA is TGCGCCAGCAGTGAGGGGACCTATGGCTACACCTTC.

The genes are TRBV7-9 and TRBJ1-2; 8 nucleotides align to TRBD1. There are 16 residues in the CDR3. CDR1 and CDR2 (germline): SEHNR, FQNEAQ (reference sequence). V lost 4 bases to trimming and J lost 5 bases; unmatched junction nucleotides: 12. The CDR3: CASSSYSTGTGYGYTF. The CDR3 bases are TGTGCCAGCAGCTCTTACTCTACCGGGACAGGTTATGGCTACACCTTC.

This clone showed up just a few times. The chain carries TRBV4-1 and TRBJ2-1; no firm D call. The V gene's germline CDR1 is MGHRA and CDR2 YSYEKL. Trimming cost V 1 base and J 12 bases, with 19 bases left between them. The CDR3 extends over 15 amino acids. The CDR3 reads CASSQVLASRTLQFF. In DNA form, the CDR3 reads TGCGCCAGCAGCCAAGTTTTAGCTAGTCGGACCTTGCAGTTCTTC.

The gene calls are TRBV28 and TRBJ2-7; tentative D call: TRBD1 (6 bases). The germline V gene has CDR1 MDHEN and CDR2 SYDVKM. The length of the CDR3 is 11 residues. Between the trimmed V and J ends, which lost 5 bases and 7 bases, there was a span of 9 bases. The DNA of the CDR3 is TGTGCCAGCAGTCTGGGGACAGAGCAGTACTTC. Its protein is CASSLGTEQYF. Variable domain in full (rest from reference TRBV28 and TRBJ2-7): DVKVTQSSRYLVKRTGEKVFLECVQDMDHENMFWYRQDPGLGLRLIYFSYDVKMKEKGDIPEGYSVSREKKERFSLILESASTNQTSMYLCASSLGTEQYFGPGTRLTVT.

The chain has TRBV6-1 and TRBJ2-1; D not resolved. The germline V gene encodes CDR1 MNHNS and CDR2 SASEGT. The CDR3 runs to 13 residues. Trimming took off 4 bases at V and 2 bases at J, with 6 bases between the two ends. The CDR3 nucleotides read TGTGCCAGCAGTGCCCACCCCTACAATGAGCAGTTCTTC. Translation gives CASSAHPYNEQFF.

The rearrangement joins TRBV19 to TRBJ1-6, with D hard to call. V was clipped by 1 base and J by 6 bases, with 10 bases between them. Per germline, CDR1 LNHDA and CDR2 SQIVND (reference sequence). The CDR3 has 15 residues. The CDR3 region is CASSIGEEFNSPLHF. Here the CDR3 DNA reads TGTGCCAGTAGTATAGGGGAAGAATTTAATTCACCCCTCCACTTT. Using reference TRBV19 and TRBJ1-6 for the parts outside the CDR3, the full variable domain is DGGITQSPKYLFRKEGQNVTLSCEQNLNHDAMYWYRQDPGQGLRLIYYSQIVNDFQKGDIAEGYSVSREKKESFPLTVTSAQKNPTAFYLCASSIGEEFNSPLHFGNGTRLTVT.